The source of this T cell receptor beta chain is a study of OX40 agonist ivuxolimab in advanced cancers. The repertoire was sequenced with immunoSEQ multiplex PCR; TCRdb's copy has only in-frame clones and lacks some. Found here are some 70,000 clones, 80% of them singletons; the top ten hold 1.2%. Germline V gives CDR1 MNHNY, CDR2 SVGAGI (reference sequence). Trimming removed 6 bases at V and 7 bases at J, with 15 bases between. The CDR3 sequence is 13 residues long. This clonotype was sampled from an adult with an advanced solid tumor such as melanoma, head and neck, liver or kidney cancer. Sequencing used CD4+ or CD8+ T cells sorted from blood, obtained in a trial of the OX40 agonist ivuxolimab. This chain connects TRBV6-6 to TRBJ1-2, with D possibly being TRBD1 (5 bases). CDR3 residues: CASRTVGAGGYTF. The CDR3 bases are TGTGCCAGCAGGACCGTCGGGGCCGGTGGCTACACCTTC.